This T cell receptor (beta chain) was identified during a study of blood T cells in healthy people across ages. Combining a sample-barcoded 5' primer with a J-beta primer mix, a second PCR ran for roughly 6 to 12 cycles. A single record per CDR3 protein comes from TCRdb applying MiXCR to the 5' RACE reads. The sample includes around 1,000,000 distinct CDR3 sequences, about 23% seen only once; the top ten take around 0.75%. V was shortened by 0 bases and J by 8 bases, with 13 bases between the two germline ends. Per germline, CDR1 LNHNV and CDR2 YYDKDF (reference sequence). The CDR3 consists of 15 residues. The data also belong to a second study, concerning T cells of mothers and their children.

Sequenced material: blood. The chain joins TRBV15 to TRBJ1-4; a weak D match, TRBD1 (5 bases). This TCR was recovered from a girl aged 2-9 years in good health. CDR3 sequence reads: CATSRDPARGEKLFF. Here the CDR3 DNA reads TGTGCCACCAGCAGAGATCCAGCTCGGGGCGAAAAACTGTTTTTT.